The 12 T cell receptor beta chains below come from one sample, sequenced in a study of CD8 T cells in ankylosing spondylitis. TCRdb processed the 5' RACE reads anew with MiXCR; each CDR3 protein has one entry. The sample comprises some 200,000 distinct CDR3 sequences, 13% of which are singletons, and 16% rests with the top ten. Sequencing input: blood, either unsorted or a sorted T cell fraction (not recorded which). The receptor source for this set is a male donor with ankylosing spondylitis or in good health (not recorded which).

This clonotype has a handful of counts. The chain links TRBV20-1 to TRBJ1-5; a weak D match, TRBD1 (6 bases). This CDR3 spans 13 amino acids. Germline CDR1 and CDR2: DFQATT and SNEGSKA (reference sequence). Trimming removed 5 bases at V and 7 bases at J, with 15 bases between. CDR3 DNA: TGCAGTGCTCAACAGGGAGGTGGACAGCCCCAGCATTTT. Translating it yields CSAQQGGGQPQHF.

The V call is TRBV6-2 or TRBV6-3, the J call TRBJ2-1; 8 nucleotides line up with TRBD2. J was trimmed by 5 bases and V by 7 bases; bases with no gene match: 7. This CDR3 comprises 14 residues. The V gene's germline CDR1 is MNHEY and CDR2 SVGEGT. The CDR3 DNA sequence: TGTGCCAGCAATCGGATACTAGCGGACAATGAGCAGTTCTTC. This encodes CASNRILADNEQFF.

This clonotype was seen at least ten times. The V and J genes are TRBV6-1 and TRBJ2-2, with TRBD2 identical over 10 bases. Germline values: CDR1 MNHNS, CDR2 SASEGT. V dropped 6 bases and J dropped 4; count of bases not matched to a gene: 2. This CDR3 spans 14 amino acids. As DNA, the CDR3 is TGTGCCAGCAGAGCGGGAGGGGGCACCGGGGAGCTGTTTTTT. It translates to CASRAGGGTGELFF.

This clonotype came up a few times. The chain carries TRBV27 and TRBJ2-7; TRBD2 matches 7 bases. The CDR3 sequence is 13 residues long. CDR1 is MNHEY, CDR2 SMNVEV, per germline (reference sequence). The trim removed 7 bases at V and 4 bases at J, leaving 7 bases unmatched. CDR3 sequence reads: CASTTGEGYEQYF. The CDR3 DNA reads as TGTGCCAGCACCACGGGGGAGGGTTACGAGCAGTACTTC.

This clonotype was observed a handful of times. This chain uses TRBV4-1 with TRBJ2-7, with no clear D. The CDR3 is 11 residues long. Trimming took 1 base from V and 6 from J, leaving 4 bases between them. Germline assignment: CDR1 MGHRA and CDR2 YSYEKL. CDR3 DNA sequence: TGCGCCAGCAGCCAAGTAGGCGAGCAGTACTTC. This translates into CASSQVGEQYF.

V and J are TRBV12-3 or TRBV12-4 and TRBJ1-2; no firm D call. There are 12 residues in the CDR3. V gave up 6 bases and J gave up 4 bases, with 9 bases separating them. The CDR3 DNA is TGTGCCAGCAGCTCGACGATCTATGGCTACACCTTC. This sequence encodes CASSSTIYGYTF.

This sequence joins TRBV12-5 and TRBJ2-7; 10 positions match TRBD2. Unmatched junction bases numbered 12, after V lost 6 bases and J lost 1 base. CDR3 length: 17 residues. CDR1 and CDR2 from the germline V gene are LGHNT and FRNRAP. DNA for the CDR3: TGTGCTAGTGGCTACCCGGTCCGTAGCGGGGGGTCCTACGAGCAGTACTTC. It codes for CASGYPVRSGGSYEQYF. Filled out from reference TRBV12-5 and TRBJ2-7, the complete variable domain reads DARVTQTPRHKVTEMGQEVTMRCQPILGHNTVFWYRQTMMQGLELLAYFRNRAPLDDSGMPKDRFSAEMPDATLATLKIQPSEPRDSAVYFCASGYPVRSGGSYEQYFGPGTRLTVT.

CDR3 residues: CASSLSGRSYGYTF. In nucleotides, the CDR3 is TGTGCCAGCAGTTTATCAGGCAGGAGCTATGGCTACACCTTC. The chain has TRBV27 and TRBJ1-2; D uncertain. The CDR3 spans 14 residues. Trimming shortened V by 0 bases and J by 4 bases, and 9 bases separated the two germline ends. CDR1 and CDR2 (germline): MNHEY, SMNVEV (reference sequence).

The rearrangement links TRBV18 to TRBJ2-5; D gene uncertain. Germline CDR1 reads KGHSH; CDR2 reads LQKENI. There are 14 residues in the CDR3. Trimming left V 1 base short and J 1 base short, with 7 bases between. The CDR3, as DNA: TGTGCCAGCTCACCACGGGGTACCCAAGAGACCCAGTACTTC. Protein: CASSPRGTQETQYF.

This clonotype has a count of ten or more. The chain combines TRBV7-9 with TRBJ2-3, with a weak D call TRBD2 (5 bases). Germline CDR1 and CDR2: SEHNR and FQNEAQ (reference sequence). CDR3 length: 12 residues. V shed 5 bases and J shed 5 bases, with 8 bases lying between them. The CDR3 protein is CASSAREDTQYF. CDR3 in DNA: TGTGCCAGCAGCGCCCGGGAAGATACGCAGTATTTT.

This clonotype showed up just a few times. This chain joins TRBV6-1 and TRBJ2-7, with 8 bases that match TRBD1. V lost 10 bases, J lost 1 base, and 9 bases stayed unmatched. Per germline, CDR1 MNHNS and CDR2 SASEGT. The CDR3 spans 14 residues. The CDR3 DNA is TGTGCCATCCTCCAGGACAGGGTATCCTACGAGCAGTACTTC. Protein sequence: CAILQDRVSYEQYF.

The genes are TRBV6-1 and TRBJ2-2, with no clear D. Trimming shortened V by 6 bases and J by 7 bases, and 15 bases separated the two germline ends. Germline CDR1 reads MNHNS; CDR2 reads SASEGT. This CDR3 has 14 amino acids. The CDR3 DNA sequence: TGTGCCAGCAGCCCCCGGACCACGGACGGGGAGCTGTTTTTT. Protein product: CASSPRTTDGELFF.